The T cell receptor (beta chain) under discussion was sequenced for a study of blood T cells in healthy people across ages. Together with a sample-barcoded 5' primer, a J-beta primer mix was included in a second PCR lasting about 7 to 11 cycles. From the 5' RACE reads, TCRdb called clonotypes with MiXCR, one entry per CDR3 protein. The sample yields 1.8 million or so distinct CDR3 sequences, 30% to 40% seen once. This TCR was sampled from a human donor in good health. Sample: blood.

CDR3 protein: CASSQDLSNTEAFF. The CDR3, as DNA: TGTGCCAGCAGTCAGGATTTATCGAACACTGAAGCTTTCTTT. This rearrangement joins TRBV7-9 to TRBJ1-1; no reliable D call. V was clipped by 6 bases and J by 1 base, with 12 bases between them. The CDR3 has 14 amino acids. CDR1 and CDR2 from the germline V gene are SEHNR and FQNEAQ (reference sequence).